The present T cell receptor beta chain was sequenced within a study of blood T cell repertoires in COVID-19. Study-wide context: Sites across the United States, Italy and Spain contributed samples from acute and convalescent COVID-19. In each case, the material was cDNA or gDNA derived from T cells, B-cell-depleted T cells, or PBMCs.

Authors' processing steps: Scientists estimated how many nucleated cells there were by amplifying reference gene primers. Profiled with immunoSEQ multiplex PCR; TCRdb holds only in-frame clones, not every one. The DNA was the basis for D and trimming; V, J and clone size are from that table. This sample has 15,000 to 20,000 clones, with 91% found just once. This CDR3 has 11 residues. Germline CDR1 and CDR2: SQVTM and ANQGSEA. The V gene lost 7 bases and the J gene lost 5 bases, with 11 bases spanning the gap. The TCR comes from a man between 60 and 75 years old with active COVID-19. The specimen sequenced was peripheral blood. This chain joins TRBV29-1 and TRBJ1-2, with D perhaps matching TRBD1 (5 bases). The CDR3 region has the DNA TGCAGCGCTACAGGAACATATGGCTACACCTTC. Its protein is CSATGTYGYTF.